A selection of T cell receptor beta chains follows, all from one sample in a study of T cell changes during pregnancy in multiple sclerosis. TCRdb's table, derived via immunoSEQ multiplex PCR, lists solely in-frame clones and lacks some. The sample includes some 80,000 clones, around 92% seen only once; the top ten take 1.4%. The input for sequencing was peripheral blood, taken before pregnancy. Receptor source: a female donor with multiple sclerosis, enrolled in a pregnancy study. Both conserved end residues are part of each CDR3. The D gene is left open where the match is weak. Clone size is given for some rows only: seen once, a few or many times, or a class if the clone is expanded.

CDR3aa: CAISESAGLGNSPLHF
CDR3nt: TGTGCCATCAGTGAGTCGGCAGGGCTGGGTAATTCACCCCTCCACTTT
d_gene: -
v_gene: TRBV10-3
j_gene: TRBJ1-6
abundance: few

CDR3aa: CASSATGTGDTIYF
CDR3nt: TGTGCCAGCAGCGCAACCGGGACAGGAGACACCATATATTTT
d_gene: TRBD1
v_gene: TRBV9
j_gene: TRBJ1-3
abundance: -

CDR3aa: CASSYWYSDTQYF
CDR3nt: TGTGCCAGCAGTTACTGGTACTCAGATACGCAGTATTTT
d_gene: -
v_gene: TRBV6-6
j_gene: TRBJ2-3
abundance: -

CDR3aa: CASSVTGTNYGYTF
CDR3nt: TGTGCCAGTAGCGTTACCGGGACAAACTATGGCTACACCTTC
d_gene: -
v_gene: TRBV19
j_gene: TRBJ1-2
abundance: -

CDR3aa: CASSYSGDEQFF
CDR3nt: TGTGCCAGCAGTTACTCAGGGGATGAGCAGTTCTTC
d_gene: -
v_gene: TRBV6-6
j_gene: TRBJ2-1
abundance: -

CDR3aa: CASSVGTGGSKAFF
CDR3nt: TGTGCCAGCAGTGTCGGGACAGGGGGCTCGAAAGCTTTCTTT
d_gene: TRBD1
v_gene: TRBV13
j_gene: TRBJ1-1
abundance: -

CDR3aa: CASSDQDRGRETQYF
CDR3nt: TGTGCCAGCAGTGATCAGGACAGGGGGCGGGAGACCCAGTACTTC
d_gene: TRBD1
v_gene: TRBV6-1
j_gene: TRBJ2-5
abundance: -

CDR3aa: CASSFFAGGLDEQYF
CDR3nt: TGTGCCAGCAGCTTCTTTGCGGGGGGGCTAGACGAGCAGTACTTC
d_gene: TRBD2
v_gene: TRBV5-4
j_gene: TRBJ2-7
abundance: -

CDR3aa: CASSSGERDRGHEQYF
CDR3nt: TGTGCCAGCAGCTCCGGCGAGCGGGACAGGGGCCACGAGCAGTACTTC
d_gene: TRBD1
v_gene: TRBV9
j_gene: TRBJ2-7
abundance: -

CDR3aa: CASTLGADISYNEQFF
CDR3nt: TGTGCCAGCACCCTAGGAGCGGATATCTCCTACAATGAGCAGTTCTTC
d_gene: -
v_gene: TRBV5-4
j_gene: TRBJ2-1
abundance: once

CDR3aa: CASSLSGLAGDYIGNEQFF
CDR3nt: TGTGCCAGCAGTTTATCGGGACTAGCGGGGGACTATATAGGCAATGAGCAGTTCTTC
d_gene: TRBD2
v_gene: TRBV27
j_gene: TRBJ2-1
abundance: -

CDR3aa: CSVHRGYQETQYF
CDR3nt: TGCAGCGTTCACCGGGGGTACCAAGAGACCCAGTACTTC
d_gene: -
v_gene: TRBV29-1
j_gene: TRBJ2-5
abundance: -

CDR3aa: CASSVDPGGGRNTQYF
CDR3nt: TGTGCCAGCAGCGTAGATCCCGGGGGCGGGAGGAATACGCAGTATTTT
d_gene: TRBD2
v_gene: TRBV9
j_gene: TRBJ2-3
abundance: -

CDR3aa: CASSPSQGAMNTEAFF
CDR3nt: TGTGCCAGCAGTCCTTCCCAGGGTGCCATGAACACTGAAGCTTTCTTT
d_gene: -
v_gene: TRBV27
j_gene: TRBJ1-1
abundance: -

CDR3aa: CASSTTGTGGEGYTF
CDR3nt: TGTGCCAGCAGTACTACCGGGACAGGGGGCGAGGGCTACACCTTC
d_gene: TRBD1
v_gene: TRBV6-1
j_gene: TRBJ1-2
abundance: -

CDR3aa: CASSLRGDNTGELFF
CDR3nt: TGTGCCAGCAGCCTACGGGGGGATAACACCGGGGAGCTGTTTTTT
d_gene: TRBD2
v_gene: TRBV11-3
j_gene: TRBJ2-2
abundance: -

CDR3aa: CASREPWSYGYTF
CDR3nt: TGTGCCAGCAGGGAGCCCTGGAGCTATGGCTACACCTTC
d_gene: -
v_gene: TRBV2
j_gene: TRBJ1-2
abundance: few

CDR3aa: CASSYSPGGLFF
CDR3nt: TGTGCCAGCAGTTACTCCCCCGGTGGACTGTTTTTT
d_gene: -
v_gene: TRBV6-6
j_gene: TRBJ1-4
abundance: -

CDR3aa: CASSLVSAGGADTQYF
CDR3nt: TGTGCCAGCAGCTTAGTTTCCGCGGGGGGGGCGGATACGCAGTATTTT
d_gene: TRBD2
v_gene: TRBV7-2
j_gene: TRBJ2-3
abundance: -

CDR3aa: CASGTSTGATNEKLFF
CDR3nt: TGTGCTAGTGGTACAAGTACAGGGGCAACTAATGAAAAACTGTTTTTT
d_gene: TRBD1
v_gene: TRBV12-5
j_gene: TRBJ1-4
abundance: -

CDR3aa: CASSPRMGQPNTGELFF
CDR3nt: TGTGCCAGCAGTCCCCGAATGGGACAGCCGAACACCGGGGAGCTGTTTTTT
d_gene: TRBD1
v_gene: TRBV13
j_gene: TRBJ2-2
abundance: -

CDR3aa: CASSPRGNTIYF
CDR3nt: TGTGCCAGCAGCCCGAGAGGAAACACCATATATTTT
d_gene: -
v_gene: TRBV2
j_gene: TRBJ1-3
abundance: -

CDR3aa: CASSAERGATDTQYF
CDR3nt: TGTGCCAGCAGTGCGGAGCGGGGGGCGACAGATACGCAGTATTTT
d_gene: TRBD2
v_gene: TRBV6-4
j_gene: TRBJ2-3
abundance: -

CDR3aa: CASSPTVEPHYGYTF
CDR3nt: TGTGCCAGCTCACCAACTGTCGAGCCACACTATGGCTACACCTTC
d_gene: -
v_gene: TRBV18
j_gene: TRBJ1-2
abundance: -

CDR3aa: CASSPGFFSGGAGNEQFF
CDR3nt: TGTGCCAGCAGCCCAGGTTTTTTTAGCGGGGGGGCCGGGAATGAGCAGTTCTTC
d_gene: TRBD2
v_gene: TRBV11-3
j_gene: TRBJ2-1
abundance: -

CDR3aa: CASSSGHSGANVLTF
CDR3nt: TGTGCCAGCAGCTCGGGACACTCTGGGGCCAACGTCCTGACTTTC
d_gene: -
v_gene: TRBV11-3
j_gene: TRBJ2-6
abundance: -

CDR3aa: CASSAPRAEAFF
CDR3nt: TGTGCCAGCAGTGCACCCAGGGCTGAAGCTTTCTTT
d_gene: -
v_gene: TRBV6-1
j_gene: TRBJ1-1
abundance: once

CDR3aa: CAISVSSYNSPLHF
CDR3nt: TGTGCCATCAGTGTGAGCTCCTATAATTCACCCCTCCACTTT
d_gene: -
v_gene: TRBV10-3
j_gene: TRBJ1-6
abundance: once

CDR3aa: CASNIGGGQETQYF
CDR3nt: TGTGCCAGCAACATAGGGGGTGGGCAAGAGACCCAGTACTTC
d_gene: -
v_gene: TRBV9
j_gene: TRBJ2-5
abundance: -

CDR3aa: CATSRDWGQQSSYEQYF
CDR3nt: TGTGCCACCAGCAGAGATTGGGGACAGCAGAGCTCCTACGAGCAGTACTTC
d_gene: TRBD1
v_gene: TRBV15
j_gene: TRBJ2-7
abundance: -

CDR3aa: CASSLMADYEQYF
CDR3nt: TGTGCCAGCAGCTTGATGGCCGATTACGAGCAGTACTTC
d_gene: -
v_gene: TRBV7-2
j_gene: TRBJ2-7
abundance: -

CDR3aa: CASTNPGHEQYF
CDR3nt: TGTGCCAGCACCAACCCTGGCCACGAGCAGTACTTC
d_gene: -
v_gene: TRBV6-5
j_gene: TRBJ2-7
abundance: -

CDR3aa: CASSLVASASSYNEQFF
CDR3nt: TGTGCCAGCAGCTTAGTAGCTAGCGCAAGCTCCTACAATGAGCAGTTCTTC
d_gene: -
v_gene: TRBV7-9
j_gene: TRBJ2-1
abundance: once

CDR3aa: CASSDSGDTDTQYF
CDR3nt: TGTGCCAGCAGCGACAGCGGTGACACAGATACGCAGTATTTT
d_gene: -
v_gene: TRBV9
j_gene: TRBJ2-3
abundance: -

CDR3aa: CASSFRTGGYEQYF
CDR3nt: TGTGCCAGCAGCTTCCGGACAGGGGGTTACGAGCAGTACTTC
d_gene: TRBD1
v_gene: TRBV7-8
j_gene: TRBJ2-7
abundance: -

CDR3aa: CASSLKTDYGYTF
CDR3nt: TGTGCCAGCAGCTTAAAGACAGACTATGGCTACACCTTC
d_gene: -
v_gene: TRBV7-9
j_gene: TRBJ1-2
abundance: -

CDR3aa: CASSFKTGTSIYEQYF
CDR3nt: TGTGCCAGCAGCTTCAAAACCGGGACTTCCATTTACGAGCAGTACTTC
d_gene: -
v_gene: TRBV7-9
j_gene: TRBJ2-7
abundance: -

CDR3aa: CASSQVSGGNYGYTF
CDR3nt: TGTGCCAGCAGCCAAGTATCGGGGGGCAACTATGGCTACACCTTC
d_gene: -
v_gene: TRBV4-2
j_gene: TRBJ1-2
abundance: once

CDR3aa: CASSHSGTDTQYF
CDR3nt: TGTGCCAGCAGCCATTCCGGTACAGATACGCAGTATTTT
d_gene: -
v_gene: TRBV5-4
j_gene: TRBJ2-3
abundance: once

CDR3aa: CASSLRSGGVYEQYF
CDR3nt: TGTGCCAGCAGCCTTAGGAGCGGGGGGGTTTACGAGCAGTACTTC
d_gene: TRBD2
v_gene: TRBV7-2
j_gene: TRBJ2-7
abundance: once

CDR3aa: CASSLSQGAIYEQFF
CDR3nt: TGTGCCAGCAGTTTATCGCAGGGGGCTATTTATGAGCAGTTCTTC
d_gene: TRBD1
v_gene: TRBV27
j_gene: TRBJ2-1
abundance: few

CDR3aa: CASSSGGNEQFF
CDR3nt: TGTGCCAGCAGCTCCGGGGGGAATGAGCAGTTCTTC
d_gene: TRBD2
v_gene: TRBV7-9
j_gene: TRBJ2-1
abundance: -

CDR3aa: CASSPWAGGEVRNTIYF
CDR3nt: TGCGCCAGCAGCCCGTGGGCTGGGGGCGAAGTACGGAACACCATATATTTT
d_gene: -
v_gene: TRBV5-1
j_gene: TRBJ1-3
abundance: -

CDR3aa: CASSLRSREGYEQYF
CDR3nt: TGTGCCAGCAGTTTAAGGTCCAGGGAGGGGTACGAGCAGTACTTC
d_gene: TRBD2
v_gene: TRBV27
j_gene: TRBJ2-7
abundance: -

CDR3aa: CASGDRDRPNSPLHF
CDR3nt: TGTGCCAGCGGGGACAGGGACAGGCCGAATTCACCCCTCCACTTT
d_gene: TRBD1
v_gene: TRBV11-1
j_gene: TRBJ1-6
abundance: -

CDR3aa: CASSQPGLAVPIQYF
CDR3nt: TGCGCCAGCAGCCAGCCGGGACTAGCGGTTCCAATTCAGTACTTC
d_gene: TRBD2
v_gene: TRBV4-1
j_gene: TRBJ2-4
abundance: -

CDR3aa: CATSKSTHRGLQPQHF
CDR3nt: TGTGCCACCAGCAAATCGACCCACAGGGGGCTTCAGCCCCAGCATTTT
d_gene: TRBD1
v_gene: TRBV15
j_gene: TRBJ1-5
abundance: -

CDR3aa: CASSPPGQAEAFF
CDR3nt: TGCGCCAGCAGCCCCCCGGGACAGGCGGAAGCTTTCTTT
d_gene: TRBD1
v_gene: TRBV4-1
j_gene: TRBJ1-1
abundance: -

CDR3aa: CASSSKLQGESSYEQYF
CDR3nt: TGTGCCAGCAGCTCCAAACTGCAGGGGGAGAGCTCCTACGAGCAGTACTTC
d_gene: TRBD1
v_gene: TRBV7-8
j_gene: TRBJ2-7
abundance: -

CDR3aa: CASSLVGTSAQETQYF
CDR3nt: TGTGCCAGCAGCTTAGTAGGGACTAGCGCGCAAGAGACCCAGTACTTC
d_gene: TRBD2
v_gene: TRBV7-2
j_gene: TRBJ2-5
abundance: -